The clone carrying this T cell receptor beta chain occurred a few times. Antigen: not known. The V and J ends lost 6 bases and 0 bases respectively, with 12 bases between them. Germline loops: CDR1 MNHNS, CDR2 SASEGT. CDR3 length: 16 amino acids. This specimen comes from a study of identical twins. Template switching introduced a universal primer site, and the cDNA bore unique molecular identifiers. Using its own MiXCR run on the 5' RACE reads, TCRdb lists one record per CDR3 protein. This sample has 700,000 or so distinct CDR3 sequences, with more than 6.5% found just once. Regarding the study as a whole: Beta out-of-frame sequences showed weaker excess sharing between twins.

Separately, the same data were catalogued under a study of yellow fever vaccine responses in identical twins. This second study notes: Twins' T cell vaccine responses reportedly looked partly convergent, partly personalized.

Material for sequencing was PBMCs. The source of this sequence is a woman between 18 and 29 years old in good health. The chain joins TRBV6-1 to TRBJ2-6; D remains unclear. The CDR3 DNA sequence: TGTGCCAGCAGCGGCGCCTTCCTCTCTGGGGCCAACGTCCTGACTTTC. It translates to CASSGAFLSGANVLTF.